The 17 T cell receptor beta chains given below trace back to one sample, sequenced in a study of CD8 T cells in ankylosing spondylitis. Regarding the study as a whole: Ankylosing spondylitis blood seemed to carry a telltale TCR beta motif made of fewer than 10 highly homologous variants.

One entry per CDR3 protein results from TCRdb running MiXCR on the 5' RACE reads. The sample lists a few hundred thousand distinct CDR3 sequences, under 25% occurring once. These receptors have no known antigen. The sample comprised blood, either unsorted or a sorted T cell fraction (not recorded which). Receptors were obtained from a male donor with ankylosing spondylitis.

There are a few counts of this clonotype. The chain uses TRBV7-2 and TRBJ1-4; D unclear. The germline V gene encodes CDR1 SGHTA and CDR2 FQGNSA. Trimming pared 0 bases from V and 3 bases from J, leaving 11 bases between. There are 16 residues in the CDR3. In DNA form, the CDR3 reads TGTGCCAGCAGCTTAGCGCTAAGGGCTTCTAATGAAAAACTGTTTTTT. Its protein is CASSLALRASNEKLFF. The entire variable domain, with the rest obtained from reference TRBV7-2 and TRBJ1-4, is as follows: GAGVSQSPSNKVTEKGKDVELRCDPISGHTALYWYRQSLGQGLEFLIYFQGNSAPDKSGLPSDRFSAERTGGSVSTLTIQRTQQEDSAVYLCASSLALRASNEKLFFGSGTQLSVL.

This clonotype was counted ten times or more. The chain recombines TRBV9 with TRBJ2-7, with D possibly matching TRBD1 (6 bases). V lost 3 bases to trimming and J lost 0 bases, with 10 bases between them. Per the germline V gene, CDR1 is SGDLS and CDR2 is YYNGEE. The CDR3 is 14 amino acids. Here the CDR3 reads CASSERGGSYEQYF. The CDR3 coding sequence is TGTGCCAGCAGCGAGAGAGGGGGCTCCTACGAGCAGTACTTC.

This clonotype has only a few counts. The genes are TRBV11-1 and TRBJ2-5, with D possibly being TRBD2 (5 bases). The CDR3 covers 17 residues. Germline CDR1 and CDR2: SGHAT and FQDESV (reference sequence). The V gene lost 0 bases and the J gene lost 0 bases, with 14 bases spanning the gap. The CDR3 DNA is TGTGCCAGCAGCTTAGCTACCGGGATTGGGAACCAAGAGACCCAGTACTTC. Translating gives CASSLATGIGNQETQYF.

The chain links TRBV6-5 to TRBJ2-1; possibly TRBD1 or TRBD2 for D (5 bases each). CDR3 length: 14 residues. The V end lost 0 bases, the J end lost 10 bases, and 13 bases lay between the germline ends. CDR1 and CDR2 from the germline V gene are MNHEY and SVGAGI. The CDR3 nucleotides read TGTGCCAGCAGTTACTCGGGTGGGGGACGCGAGCAGTTCTTC. Translation: CASSYSGGGREQFF.

The chain has TRBV7-3 and TRBJ2-3; 8 positions match TRBD2. After removal of 5 bases from V and 0 bases from J, the junction contained 4 bases not matched to a gene. Germline V gene data show CDR1 as SGHTA and CDR2 as FQGTGA. There are 15 residues in the CDR3. CDR3 in amino acids: CASSVLAVSTDTQYF. CDR3 in DNA: TGTGCCAGCAGCGTACTAGCGGTTAGCACAGATACGCAGTATTTT.

This clonotype was counted between two and nine times. The gene calls are TRBV7-2 and TRBJ1-1; no firm D call. V gave up 5 bases and J gave up 2 bases, with 12 bases separating them. From germline, CDR1 is SGHTA and CDR2 FQGNSA. This CDR3 region has 14 residues. This CDR3 reads CASSVPGANTEAFF. CDR3 DNA sequence: TGTGCCAGCAGCGTTCCGGGAGCCAACACTGAAGCTTTCTTT.

In this sample, this clonotype turned up a few times. The chain is built from TRBV28 and TRBJ2-7; D may be TRBD2 (6 bases). V lost 5 bases and J lost 1, with 21 bases in between. Germline assignment: CDR1 MDHEN and CDR2 SYDVKM. This CDR3 is 17 amino acids long. CDR3 protein: CASSPREGTGISYEQYF. CDR3 in DNA: TGTGCCAGCAGTCCCCGGGAAGGGACTGGGATATCCTACGAGCAGTACTTC.

This clonotype was detected a few times. A junction end diverges from the germline sequence, so it may reflect a read error. V gene TRBV12-3 or TRBV12-4 combines with J gene TRBJ2-4; D not resolved. This CDR3 region has 14 residues. The CDR3 sequence is CASSLSSTKNIQYF. DNA for the CDR3: TGTGCCAGCAGTTTATCGAGCACCAAAAATATTCAGTACTTC.

This clonotype was seen a few times. The chain joins TRBV11-1 to TRBJ1-2; 8 positions agree with TRBD1. V lost 2 bases and J lost 8; bases outside the gene matches: 19. This CDR3 has 18 residues. Germline CDR1 SGHAT, CDR2 FQDESV (reference sequence). The CDR3 region has the DNA TGTGCCAGCAGCTTACCGGTTGGACAGGGAAGGAAAAATGGAGGCTACACCTTC. It encodes CASSLPVGQGRKNGGYTF.

The J gene is TRBJ2-7, the V gene TRBV5-1; the D gene is possibly TRBD1 (5 bases). This CDR3 has 14 amino acids. Trimming pared 2 bases from V and 0 bases from J, leaving 9 bases between. The V gene's germline CDR1 is SGHRS and CDR2 YFSETQ. In DNA, the CDR3 is TGCGCCAGCAGCTTTCGGACAAGCTCCTACGAGCAGTACTTC. Residues: CASSFRTSSYEQYF.

The chain uses TRBV28 and TRBJ2-4; 8 bases fit TRBD1. The CDR3 is 13 amino acids. The ends lost 6 bases at V and 5 bases at J; junction bases unmatched: 3. CDR1 MDHEN and CDR2 SYDVKM come from the germline V gene. CDR3 nucleotides: TGTGCCAGCAGGATACAGGGGGAAAACATTCAGTACTTC. It is translated as CASRIQGENIQYF.

This clonotype was detected ten times or more. The V gene is TRBV5-1, the J gene TRBJ2-2; 7 bases are shared with TRBD1. This CDR3 is built from 16 residues. With V trimmed by 4 bases and J by 6 bases, 12 bases remained unmatched. Germline V gene lookup returns CDR1 SGHRS and CDR2 YFSETQ. This CDR3 reads CASSQPLGQLSGELFF. The DNA for the CDR3 is TGCGCCAGCAGCCAGCCGCTGGGACAGTTATCCGGGGAGCTGTTTTTT.

This clonotype was detected only a few times. The genes are TRBV20-1 and TRBJ2-1, with 8 nucleotides matching TRBD2. V lost 1 base and J lost 9; bases outside the gene matches: 5. Germline assignment: CDR1 DFQATT and CDR2 SNEGSKA (reference sequence). The CDR3 totals 13 residues. The CDR3 DNA reads as TGCAGTGCTAGAGCGGGAGGGCCTGGTGAGCAGTTCTTC. This sequence encodes CSARAGGPGEQFF.

This chain links TRBV7-2 with TRBJ2-3; D assignment may be TRBD1 or TRBD2 (5 bases each). The CDR3 runs 15 residues. The ends were cut back, 5 bases at V and 2 bases at J, with 14 bases in the middle. The germline CDR1 and CDR2 sequences are SGHTA and FQGNSA. CDR3 sequence reads: CASSLAGTITDTQYF. In nucleotides, the CDR3 is TGTGCCAGCAGCCTTGCAGGGACCATCACAGATACGCAGTATTTT.

The rearrangement joins TRBV3-1 to TRBJ1-2, with TRBD1 identical over 9 bases. Per the germline V gene, CDR1 is LGHDT and CDR2 is YNNKEL (reference sequence). V lost 3 bases, J lost 2 bases, and 7 bases stayed unmatched. This CDR3 has 16 amino acids. CDR3 protein: CASSHAGTGRNYGYTF. The CDR3 DNA reads TGTGCCAGCAGCCACGCTGGGACAGGGAGGAACTATGGCTACACCTTC.

This chain joins TRBV5-1 and TRBJ1-2; TRBD1 aligns across 8 bases. The V and J ends lost 4 bases and 6 bases, in that order; junction bases with no gene match: 8. The germline V gene has CDR1 SGHRS and CDR2 YFSETQ. This CDR3 region has 14 residues. CDR3 residues: CASSPQTGVHGYTF. The CDR3 region has the DNA TGCGCCAGCAGCCCTCAGACAGGGGTGCATGGCTACACCTTC.

This clonotype was observed a few times. V is TRBV2 and J is TRBJ2-1; D is unclear. The V end lost 7 bases, the J end lost 4 bases, and 5 bases lay between the germline ends. The germline V gene encodes CDR1 SNHLY and CDR2 FYNNEI. This CDR3 has 11 residues. The CDR3 DNA reads as TGTGCCAGCACTAATTACAATGAGCAGTTCTTC. This gives the protein CASTNYNEQFF.